This T cell receptor (beta chain) was found in a study of glioma-infiltrating T cells after dendritic cell vaccination. Amplification used 60 V beta primers and 13 J beta primers. Using immunoSEQ multiplex PCR, the repertoire was profiled, and TCRdb retains in-frame clones only, with some absent. The table shows tens of thousands of clones, with under 90% occurring only once. This clone came up a few times. Trimming removed 0 bases from V and 1 base from J, with 12 bases in between. This CDR3 has 16 residues. Per germline, CDR1 LGHNA and CDR2 YNFKEQ. The sequences come from blood, collected before dendritic cell vaccination. This receptor was obtained from a human donor with glioblastoma. The chain recombines TRBV4-2 with TRBJ1-1, with unresolved D. CDR3: CASSQDPADGNTEAFF. In DNA form, the CDR3 reads TGTGCCAGCAGCCAAGACCCAGCGGACGGGAACACTGAAGCTTTCTTT.